The TCR beta chain described here comes from a study of identical twins. Study-wide results and limits: Cord blood beta clonotypes present at high abundance carried fewer insertions; no such pattern appeared in memory repertoires.

With respect to this clonotype: Its antigen is unidentified.

Germline loops: CDR1 SGHTA, CDR2 FQGNSA. The CDR3 contains 13 residues. Trimming stripped 3 bases from V and 6 bases from J, with 10 bases between. A single record per CDR3 protein comes from TCRdb applying MiXCR to the 5' RACE reads. The table includes roughly 200,000 distinct CDR3 sequences, about 7.5% detected once. This same sample was also part of a study on yellow fever vaccine responses in identical twins.

V is TRBV7-2 and J is TRBJ2-3; a possible D gene is TRBD1 (5 bases). This TCR came from a woman in her late teens or twenties in good health. The sequencing input was memory (CD45RO+) T cells sorted from blood. The CDR3 DNA reads as TGTGCCAGCAGCTTTCAGGGAACTGATACGCAGTATTTT. It is translated as CASSFQGTDTQYF.